This TCR beta chain was sequenced for a study of identical twins. General study findings and limits: Sequences that were beta out-of-frame showed weaker excess twin sharing. Models underestimated how often monozygotic twins shared out-of-frame TCR alpha.

Only a few counts were recorded for this clonotype. Antigen: not known. Template switching supplied a universal primer site; unique molecular identifiers were carried on the cDNA. TCRdb reanalysed the 5' RACE reads using MiXCR and keeps one entry per CDR3 protein. Of around 680,000 distinct CDR3 sequences listed, 8.5% to 9% are singletons. Losses at the gene ends were 5 bases for V and 4 bases for J; bases not matched to a gene: 7. Germline CDR1 reads ENHRY; CDR2 reads SYGVKD. This CDR3 has 15 amino acids. The same data also went into a second study, on yellow fever vaccine responses in identical twins.

This sequence originates from a woman younger than 35 in good health. The genes are TRBV10-3 and TRBJ2-1, with 8 nucleotides matching TRBD1. The specimen sequenced was PBMCs. In nucleotides, the CDR3 is TGTGCCATCAGTACCGGGACAGGAAATTACAATGAGCAGTTCTTC. Its translation: CAISTGTGNYNEQFF.